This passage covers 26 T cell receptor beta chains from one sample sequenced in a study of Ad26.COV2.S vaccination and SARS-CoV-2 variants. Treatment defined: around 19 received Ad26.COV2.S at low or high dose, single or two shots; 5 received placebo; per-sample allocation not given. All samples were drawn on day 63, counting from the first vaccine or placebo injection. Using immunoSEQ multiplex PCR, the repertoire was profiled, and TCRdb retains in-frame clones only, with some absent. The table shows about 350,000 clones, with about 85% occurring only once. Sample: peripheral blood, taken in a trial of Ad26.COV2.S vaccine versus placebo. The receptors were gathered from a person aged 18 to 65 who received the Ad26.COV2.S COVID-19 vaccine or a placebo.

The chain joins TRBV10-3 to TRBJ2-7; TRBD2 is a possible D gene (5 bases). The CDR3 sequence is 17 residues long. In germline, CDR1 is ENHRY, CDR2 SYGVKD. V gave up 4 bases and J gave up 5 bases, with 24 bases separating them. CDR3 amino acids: CAISGRAGTGLYNEQYF. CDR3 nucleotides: TGTGCCATCAGTGGACGTGCGGGCACCGGGCTCTACAACGAGCAGTACTTC.

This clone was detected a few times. The CDR3 region has the DNA TGTGCCAGCAGTGAACAGGGACAAAAGGGAGAGCAGTTCTTC. Residues: CASSEQGQKGEQFF. This chain uses TRBV2 with TRBJ2-1; D is possibly TRBD1 (6 bases). The CDR3 covers 14 residues. Germline CDR1 is SNHLY and CDR2 is FYNNEI. Trimming took 2 bases from V and 10 from J, leaving 15 bases between them.

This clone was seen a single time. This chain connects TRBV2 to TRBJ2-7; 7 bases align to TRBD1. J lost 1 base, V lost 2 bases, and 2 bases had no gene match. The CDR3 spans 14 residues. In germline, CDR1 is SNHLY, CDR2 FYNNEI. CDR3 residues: CASSESDRSYEQYF. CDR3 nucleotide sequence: TGTGCCAGCAGTGAATCGGACAGGTCCTACGAGCAGTACTTC.

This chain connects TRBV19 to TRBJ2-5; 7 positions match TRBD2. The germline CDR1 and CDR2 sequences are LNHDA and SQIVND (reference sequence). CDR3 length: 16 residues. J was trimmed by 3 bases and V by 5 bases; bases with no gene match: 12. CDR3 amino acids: CASSYLSGAPEETQYF. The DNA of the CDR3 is TGTGCCAGTAGTTACTTAAGCGGGGCCCCGGAAGAGACCCAGTACTTC.

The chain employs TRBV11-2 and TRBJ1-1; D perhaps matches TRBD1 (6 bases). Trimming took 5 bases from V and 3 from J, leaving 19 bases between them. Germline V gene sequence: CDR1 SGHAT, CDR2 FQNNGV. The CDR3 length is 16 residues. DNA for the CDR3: TGTGCCAGCAGCCCAGATCGAGTAGGGGGGGACACTGAAGCTTTCTTT. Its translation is CASSPDRVGGDTEAFF.

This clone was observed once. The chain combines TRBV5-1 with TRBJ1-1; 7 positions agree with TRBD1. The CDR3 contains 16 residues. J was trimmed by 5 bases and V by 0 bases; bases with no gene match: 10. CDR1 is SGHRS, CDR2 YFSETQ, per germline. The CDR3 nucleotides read TGCGCCAGCAGCTTGGAAAGGGGGCGCGAGAGGACTGAAGCTTTCTTT. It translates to CASSLERGRERTEAFF.

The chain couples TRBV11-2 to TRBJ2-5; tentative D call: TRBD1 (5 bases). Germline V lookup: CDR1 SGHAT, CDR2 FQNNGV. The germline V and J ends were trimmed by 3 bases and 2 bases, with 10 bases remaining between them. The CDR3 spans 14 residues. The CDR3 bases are TGTGCCAGCAGCTTGGCAGGGCGACAAGAGACCCAGTACTTC. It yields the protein CASSLAGRQETQYF.

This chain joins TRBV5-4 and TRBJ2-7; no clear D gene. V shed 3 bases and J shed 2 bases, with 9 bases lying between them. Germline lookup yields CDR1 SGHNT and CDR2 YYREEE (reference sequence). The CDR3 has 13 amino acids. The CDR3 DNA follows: TGTGCCAGCAGCTCGGACGGAACCTACGAGCAGTACTTC. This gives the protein CASSSDGTYEQYF.

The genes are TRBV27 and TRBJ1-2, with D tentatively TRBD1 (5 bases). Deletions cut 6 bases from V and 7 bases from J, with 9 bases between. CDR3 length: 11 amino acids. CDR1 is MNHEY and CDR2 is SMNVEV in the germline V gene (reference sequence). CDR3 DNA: TGTGCCAGCAGGGAGAGGGGTGGCTACACCTTC. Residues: CASRERGGYTF.

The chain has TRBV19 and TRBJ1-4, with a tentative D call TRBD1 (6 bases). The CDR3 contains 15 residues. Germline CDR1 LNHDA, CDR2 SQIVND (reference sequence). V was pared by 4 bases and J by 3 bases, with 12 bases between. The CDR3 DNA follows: TGTGCCAGTAGTACACAGGGATTAGCTAATGAAAAACTGTTTTTT. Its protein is CASSTQGLANEKLFF.

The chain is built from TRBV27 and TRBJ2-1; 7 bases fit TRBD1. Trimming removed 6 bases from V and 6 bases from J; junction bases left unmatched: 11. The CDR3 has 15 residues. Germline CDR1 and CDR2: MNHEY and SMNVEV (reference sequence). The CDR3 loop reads CASRTLWDRPNEQFF. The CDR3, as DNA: TGTGCCAGCAGGACCCTATGGGACAGACCCAATGAGCAGTTCTTC.

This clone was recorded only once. As DNA, the CDR3 is TGTGCCAGCAGTCCCCAGGGGGCGCAAACCCATGGCTACACCTTC. Translating it yields CASSPQGAQTHGYTF. The chain uses TRBV25-1 and TRBJ1-2; 8 bases are a match to TRBD1. The CDR3 is 15 amino acids. Germline assignment: CDR1 MGHDK and CDR2 SYGVNS. J gave up 6 bases and V 5 bases, and 11 bases lay outside the gene matches.

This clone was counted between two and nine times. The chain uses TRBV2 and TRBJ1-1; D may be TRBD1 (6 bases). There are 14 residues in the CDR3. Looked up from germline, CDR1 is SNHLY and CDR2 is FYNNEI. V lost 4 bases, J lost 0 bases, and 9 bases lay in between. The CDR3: CASSGGLLNTEAFF. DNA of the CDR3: TGTGCCAGCAGTGGGGGGCTTTTGAACACTGAAGCTTTCTTT.

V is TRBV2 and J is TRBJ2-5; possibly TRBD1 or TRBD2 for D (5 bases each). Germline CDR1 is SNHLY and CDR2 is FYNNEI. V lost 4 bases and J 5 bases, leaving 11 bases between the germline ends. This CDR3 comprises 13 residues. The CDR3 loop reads CASSVGPWETQYF. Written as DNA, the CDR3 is TGTGCCAGCAGTGTGGGACCCTGGGAGACCCAGTACTTC.

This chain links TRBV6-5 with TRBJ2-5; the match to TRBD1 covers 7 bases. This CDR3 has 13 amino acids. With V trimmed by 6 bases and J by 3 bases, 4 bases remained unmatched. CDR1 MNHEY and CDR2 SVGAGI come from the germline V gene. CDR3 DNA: TGTGCCAGCAGACGGGACAGTAAAGAGACCCAGTACTTC. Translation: CASRRDSKETQYF.

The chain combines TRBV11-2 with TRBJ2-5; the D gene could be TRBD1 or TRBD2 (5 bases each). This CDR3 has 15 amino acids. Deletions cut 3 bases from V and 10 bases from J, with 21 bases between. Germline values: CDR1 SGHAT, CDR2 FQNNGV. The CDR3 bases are TGTGCCAGCAGCTTCTCTGGCGAGGCTTGGGGGAGCCAGTACTTC. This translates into CASSFSGEAWGSQYF.

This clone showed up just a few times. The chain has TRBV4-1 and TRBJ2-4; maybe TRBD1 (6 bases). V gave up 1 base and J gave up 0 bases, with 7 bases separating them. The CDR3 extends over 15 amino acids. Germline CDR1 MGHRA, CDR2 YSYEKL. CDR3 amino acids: CASSQGTVAKNIQYF. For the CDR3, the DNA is TGCGCCAGCAGCCAAGGGACAGTAGCCAAAAACATTCAGTACTTC.

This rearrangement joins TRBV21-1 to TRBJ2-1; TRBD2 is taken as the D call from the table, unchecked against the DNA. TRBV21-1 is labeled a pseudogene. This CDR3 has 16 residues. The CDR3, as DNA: TGTGCCAGCAGCAAAGGTCTAGCGGGAACCTACAATGAGCAGTTCTTC. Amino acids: CASSKGLAGTYNEQFF.

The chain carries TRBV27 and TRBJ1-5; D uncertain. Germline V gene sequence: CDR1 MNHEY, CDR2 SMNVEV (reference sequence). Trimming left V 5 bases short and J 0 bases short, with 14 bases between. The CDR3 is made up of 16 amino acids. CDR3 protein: CASSKGSGFSNQPQHF. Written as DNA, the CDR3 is TGTGCCAGCAGTAAAGGGTCAGGCTTTAGCAATCAGCCCCAGCATTTT.

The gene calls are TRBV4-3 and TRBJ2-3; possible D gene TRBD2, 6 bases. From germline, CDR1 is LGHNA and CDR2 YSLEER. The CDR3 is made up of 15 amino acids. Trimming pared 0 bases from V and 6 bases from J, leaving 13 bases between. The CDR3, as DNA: TGCGCCAGCAGCCAAGAACGGGGGACGGGGGATACGCAGTATTTT. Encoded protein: CASSQERGTGDTQYF.

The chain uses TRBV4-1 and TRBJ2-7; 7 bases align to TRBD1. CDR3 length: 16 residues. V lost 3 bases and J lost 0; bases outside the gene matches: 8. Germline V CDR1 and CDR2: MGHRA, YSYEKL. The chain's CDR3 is CASSQRSQGNSYEQYF. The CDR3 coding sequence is TGCGCCAGCAGCCAGAGGTCACAGGGGAACTCCTACGAGCAGTACTTC.

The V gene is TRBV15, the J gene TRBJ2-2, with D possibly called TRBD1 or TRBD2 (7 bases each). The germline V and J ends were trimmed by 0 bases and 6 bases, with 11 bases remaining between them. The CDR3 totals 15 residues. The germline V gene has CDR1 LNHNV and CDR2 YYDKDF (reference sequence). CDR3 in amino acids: CATSRDRGRAGELFF. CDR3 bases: TGTGCCACCAGCAGAGACAGGGGGAGGGCCGGGGAGCTGTTTTTT.

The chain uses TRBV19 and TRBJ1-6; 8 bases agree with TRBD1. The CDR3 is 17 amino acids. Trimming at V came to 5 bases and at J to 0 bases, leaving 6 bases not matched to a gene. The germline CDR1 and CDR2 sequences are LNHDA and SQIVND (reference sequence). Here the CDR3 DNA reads TGTGCCAGTAGTTTCCGACAGGGGAGCTCCTATAATTCACCCCTCCACTTT. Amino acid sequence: CASSFRQGSSYNSPLHF.

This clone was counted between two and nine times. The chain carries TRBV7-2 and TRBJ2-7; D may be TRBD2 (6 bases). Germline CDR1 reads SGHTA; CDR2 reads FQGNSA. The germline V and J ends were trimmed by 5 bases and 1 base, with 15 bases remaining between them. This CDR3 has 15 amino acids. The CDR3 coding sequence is TGTGCCAGCAGCATTCAGGCCGGGACTTCCTACGAGCAGTACTTC. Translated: CASSIQAGTSYEQYF.

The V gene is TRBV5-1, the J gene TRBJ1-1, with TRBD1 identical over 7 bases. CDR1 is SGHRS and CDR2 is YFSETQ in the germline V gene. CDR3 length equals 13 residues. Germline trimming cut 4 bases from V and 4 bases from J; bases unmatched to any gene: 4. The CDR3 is CASSATGSTEAFF. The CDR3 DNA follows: TGCGCCAGCAGCGCGACAGGGAGCACTGAAGCTTTCTTT.

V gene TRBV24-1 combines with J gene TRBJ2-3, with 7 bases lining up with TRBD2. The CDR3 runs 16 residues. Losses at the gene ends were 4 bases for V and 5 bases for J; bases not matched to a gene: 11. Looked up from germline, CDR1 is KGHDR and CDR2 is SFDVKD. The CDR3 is CATSDPRGRAGDTQYF. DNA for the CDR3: TGTGCCACCAGTGACCCACGGGGGAGGGCCGGAGATACGCAGTATTTT.